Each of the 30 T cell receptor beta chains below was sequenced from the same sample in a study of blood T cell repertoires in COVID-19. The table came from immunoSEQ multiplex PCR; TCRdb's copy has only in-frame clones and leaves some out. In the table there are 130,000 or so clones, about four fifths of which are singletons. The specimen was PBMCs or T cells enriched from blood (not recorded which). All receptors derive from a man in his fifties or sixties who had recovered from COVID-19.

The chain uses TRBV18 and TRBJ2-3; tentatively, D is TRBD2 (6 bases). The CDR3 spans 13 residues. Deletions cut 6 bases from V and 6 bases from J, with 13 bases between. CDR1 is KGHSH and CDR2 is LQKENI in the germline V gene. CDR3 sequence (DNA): TGTGCCAGCTCCCCGGTGGCGGGGGATACGCAGTATTTT. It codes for CASSPVAGDTQYF.

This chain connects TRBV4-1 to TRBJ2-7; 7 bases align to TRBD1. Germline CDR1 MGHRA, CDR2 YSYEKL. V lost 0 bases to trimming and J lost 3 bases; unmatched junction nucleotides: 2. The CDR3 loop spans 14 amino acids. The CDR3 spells CASSQDPGGYEQYF. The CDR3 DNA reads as TGCGCCAGCAGCCAAGATCCAGGGGGCTACGAGCAGTACTTC.

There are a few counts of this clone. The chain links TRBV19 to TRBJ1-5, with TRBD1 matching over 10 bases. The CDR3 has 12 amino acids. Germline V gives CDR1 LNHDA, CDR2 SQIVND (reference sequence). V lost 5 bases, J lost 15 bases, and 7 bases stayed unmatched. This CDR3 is CASSPGTGVRHF. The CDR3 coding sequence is TGTGCCAGTAGTCCGGGGACAGGGGTACGGCATTTT.

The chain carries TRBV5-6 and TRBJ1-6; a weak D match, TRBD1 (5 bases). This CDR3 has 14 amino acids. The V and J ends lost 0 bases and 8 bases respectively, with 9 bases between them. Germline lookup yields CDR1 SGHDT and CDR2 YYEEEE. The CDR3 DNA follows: TGTGCCAGCAGCTTGGCCGGGGGATATTCACCCCTCCACTTT. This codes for CASSLAGGYSPLHF.

CDR3 residues: CASSLASGSGNTIYF. CDR3 sequence (DNA): TGTGCCAGCAGCTTAGCCTCCGGTTCTGGAAACACCATATATTTT. The chain uses TRBV7-8 and TRBJ1-3; D unresolved. This CDR3 contains 15 residues. Germline CDR1 and CDR2: SGHVS and FQNEAQ. The germline V and J ends were trimmed by 0 bases and 1 base, with 7 bases remaining between them. The variable domain in full, with the rest retrieved from reference TRBV7-8 and TRBJ1-3, is GAGVSQSPRYKVAKRGQDVALRCDPISGHVSLFWYQQALGQGPEFLTYFQNEAQLDKSGLPSDRFFAERPEGSVSTLKIQRTQQEDSAVYLCASSLASGSGNTIYFGEGSWLTVV.

Here the CDR3 reads CASRDRGVGELFF. As DNA, the CDR3 is TGTGCCAGCAGGGACAGGGGTGTCGGGGAGCTGTTTTTT. The J gene is TRBJ2-2, the V gene TRBV7-3, with 9 bases identical to TRBD1. The junction had 3 bases not matched to a gene; V was cut back by 6 bases and J by 7 bases. In germline, CDR1 is SGHTA, CDR2 FQGTGA. The CDR3 totals 13 residues.

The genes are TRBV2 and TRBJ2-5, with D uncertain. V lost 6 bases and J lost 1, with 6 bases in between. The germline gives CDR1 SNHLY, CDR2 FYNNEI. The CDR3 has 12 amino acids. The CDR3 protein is CASSPVQETQYF. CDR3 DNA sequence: TGTGCCAGCAGCCCGGTCCAAGAGACCCAGTACTTC.

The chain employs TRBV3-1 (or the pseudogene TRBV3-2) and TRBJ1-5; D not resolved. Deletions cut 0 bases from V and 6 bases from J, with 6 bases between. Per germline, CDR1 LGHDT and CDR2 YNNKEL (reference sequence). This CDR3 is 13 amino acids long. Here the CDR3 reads CASSQDLGQPQHF. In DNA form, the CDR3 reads TGTGCCAGCAGCCAAGATCTAGGTCAGCCCCAGCATTTT.

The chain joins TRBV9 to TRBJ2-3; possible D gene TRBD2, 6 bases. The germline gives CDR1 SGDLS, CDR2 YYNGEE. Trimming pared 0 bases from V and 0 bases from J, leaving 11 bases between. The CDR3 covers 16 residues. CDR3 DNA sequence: TGTGCCAGCAGCGTAGCCGGGGGAGCTAGCACAGATACGCAGTATTTT. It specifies CASSVAGGASTDTQYF.

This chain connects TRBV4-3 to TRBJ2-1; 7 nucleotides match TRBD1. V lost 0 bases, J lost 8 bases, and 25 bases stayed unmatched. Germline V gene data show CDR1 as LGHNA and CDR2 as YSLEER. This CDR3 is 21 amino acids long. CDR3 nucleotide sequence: TGCGCCAGCAGCCAAGATGATTTGAGGGGGCGAAAGGACCAGCGACGAGATGAGCAGTTCTTC. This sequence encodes CASSQDDLRGRKDQRRDEQFF.

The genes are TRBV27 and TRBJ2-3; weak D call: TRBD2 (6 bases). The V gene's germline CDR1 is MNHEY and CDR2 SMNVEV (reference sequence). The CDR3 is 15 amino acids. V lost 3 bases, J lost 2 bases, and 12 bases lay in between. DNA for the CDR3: TGTGCCAGCAGTTTTCGGGGAGGTTTCACAGATACGCAGTATTTT. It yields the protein CASSFRGGFTDTQYF.

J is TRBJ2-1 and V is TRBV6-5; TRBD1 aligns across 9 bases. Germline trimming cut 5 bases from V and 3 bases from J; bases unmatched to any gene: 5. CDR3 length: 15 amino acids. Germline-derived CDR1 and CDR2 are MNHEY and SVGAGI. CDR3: CASSLTGGFYNEQFF. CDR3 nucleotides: TGTGCCAGCAGTCTGACAGGGGGGTTCTACAATGAGCAGTTCTTC.

The CDR3 reads CASSISSNGELFF. The CDR3 DNA reads TGTGCCAGCAGCATTAGCTCGAACGGGGAGCTGTTTTTT. The rearrangement joins TRBV7-9 to TRBJ2-2, with D unresolved. Trimming took off 5 bases at V and 7 bases at J, with 11 bases between the two ends. The CDR3 is 13 amino acids. The germline CDR1 and CDR2 sequences are SEHNR and FQNEAQ (reference sequence).

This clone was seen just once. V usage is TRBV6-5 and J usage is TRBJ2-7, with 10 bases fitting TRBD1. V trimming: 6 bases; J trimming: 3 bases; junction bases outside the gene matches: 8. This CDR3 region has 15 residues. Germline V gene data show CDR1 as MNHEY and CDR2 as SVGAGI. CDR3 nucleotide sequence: TGTGCCAGCAGCGCCGGGACAGGGGTTCTCTACGAGCAGTACTTC. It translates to CASSAGTGVLYEQYF.

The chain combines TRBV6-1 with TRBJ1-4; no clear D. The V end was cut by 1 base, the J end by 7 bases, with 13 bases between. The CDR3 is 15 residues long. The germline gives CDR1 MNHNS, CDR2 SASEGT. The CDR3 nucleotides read TGTGCCAGCAGTGAAGGTCCACCGAGGGCTGAAAAACTGTTTTTT. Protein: CASSEGPPRAEKLFF.

For the CDR3, the DNA is TGTGCCAGCAGTGTTGGAGAGGGTGCCGGGGAGCTGTTTTTT. Protein: CASSVGEGAGELFF. The chain recombines TRBV6-4 with TRBJ2-2; TRBD2 might be the D (5 bases). CDR3 size: 14 residues. The V end was cut by 4 bases, the J end by 6 bases, with 12 bases between. From germline, CDR1 is MRHNA and CDR2 SNTAGT.

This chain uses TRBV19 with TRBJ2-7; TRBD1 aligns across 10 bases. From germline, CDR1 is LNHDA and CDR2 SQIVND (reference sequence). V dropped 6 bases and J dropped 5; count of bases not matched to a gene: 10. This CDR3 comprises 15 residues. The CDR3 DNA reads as TGTGCCAGTAGCCCTAAGCGGGACAGGGGTCACGAGCAGTACTTC. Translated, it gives CASSPKRDRGHEQYF.

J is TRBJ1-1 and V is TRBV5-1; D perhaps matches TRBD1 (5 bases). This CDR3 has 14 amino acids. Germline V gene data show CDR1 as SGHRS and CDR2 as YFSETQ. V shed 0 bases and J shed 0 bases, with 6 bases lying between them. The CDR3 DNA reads TGCGCCAGCAGCTTGGAGGGGATGAACACTGAAGCTTTCTTT. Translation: CASSLEGMNTEAFF.

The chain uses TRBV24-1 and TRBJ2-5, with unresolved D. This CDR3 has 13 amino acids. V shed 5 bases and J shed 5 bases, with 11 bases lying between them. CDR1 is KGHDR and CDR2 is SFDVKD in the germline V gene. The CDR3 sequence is CATSVSGLETQYF. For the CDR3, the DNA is TGTGCCACCAGTGTTAGTGGTCTGGAGACCCAGTACTTC.

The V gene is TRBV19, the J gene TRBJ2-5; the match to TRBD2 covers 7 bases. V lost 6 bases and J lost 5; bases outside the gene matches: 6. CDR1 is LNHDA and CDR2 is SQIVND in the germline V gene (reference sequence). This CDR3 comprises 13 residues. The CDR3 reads CASRCGSCETQYF. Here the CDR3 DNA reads TGTGCCAGTAGATGCGGGAGCTGCGAGACCCAGTACTTC.

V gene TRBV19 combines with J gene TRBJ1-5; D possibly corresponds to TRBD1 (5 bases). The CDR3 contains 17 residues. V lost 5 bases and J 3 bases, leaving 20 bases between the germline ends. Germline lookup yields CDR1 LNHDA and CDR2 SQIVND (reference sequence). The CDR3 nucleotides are TGTGCCAGTAGTGGTCCACCGGGACGGGGGTTCAATCAGCCCCAGCATTTT. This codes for CASSGPPGRGFNQPQHF. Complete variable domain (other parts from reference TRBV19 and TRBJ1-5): DGGITQSPKYLFRKEGQNVTLSCEQNLNHDAMYWYRQDPGQGLRLIYYSQIVNDFQKGDIAEGYSVSREKKESFPLTVTSAQKNPTAFYLCASSGPPGRGFNQPQHFGDGTRLSIL.

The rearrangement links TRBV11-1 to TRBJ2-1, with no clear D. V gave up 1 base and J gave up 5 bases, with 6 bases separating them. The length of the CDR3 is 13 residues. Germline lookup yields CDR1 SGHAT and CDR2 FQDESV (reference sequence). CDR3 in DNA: TGTGCCAGCAGCTTAGGGTACAACAATGAGCAGTTCTTC. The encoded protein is CASSLGYNNEQFF.

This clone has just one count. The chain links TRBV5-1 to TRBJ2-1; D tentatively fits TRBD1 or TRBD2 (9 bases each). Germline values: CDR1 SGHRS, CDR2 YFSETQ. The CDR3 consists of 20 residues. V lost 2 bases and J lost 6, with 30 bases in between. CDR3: CASSLPSGTGFQRGVNEQFF. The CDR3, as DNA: TGCGCCAGCAGCTTACCATCCGGGACAGGGTTTCAGCGGGGGGTCAATGAGCAGTTCTTC. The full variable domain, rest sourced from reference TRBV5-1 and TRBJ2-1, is KAGVTQTPRYLIKTRGQQVTLSCSPISGHRSVSWYQQTPGQGLQFLFEYFSETQRNKGNFPGRFSGRQFSNSRSEMNVSTLELGDSALYLCASSLPSGTGFQRGVNEQFFGPGTRLTVL.

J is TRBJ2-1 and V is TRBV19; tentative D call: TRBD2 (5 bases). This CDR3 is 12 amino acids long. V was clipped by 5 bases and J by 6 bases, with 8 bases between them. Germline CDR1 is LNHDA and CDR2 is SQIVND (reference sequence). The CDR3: CASSLRGNEQFF. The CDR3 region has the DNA TGTGCCAGTAGTCTTCGGGGCAATGAGCAGTTCTTC.

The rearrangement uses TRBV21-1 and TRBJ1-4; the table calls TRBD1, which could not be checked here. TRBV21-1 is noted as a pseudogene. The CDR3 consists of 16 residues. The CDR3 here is CATPKKQGSTNEKLFF. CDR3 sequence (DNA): TGTGCCACCCCGAAAAAACAGGGATCAACTAATGAAAAACTGTTTTTT.

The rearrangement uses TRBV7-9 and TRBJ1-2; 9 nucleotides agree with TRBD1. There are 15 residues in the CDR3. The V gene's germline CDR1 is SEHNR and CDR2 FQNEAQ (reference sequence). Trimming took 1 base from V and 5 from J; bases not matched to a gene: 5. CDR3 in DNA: TGTGCCAGCAGCTTAGACGCCGGGACAGGGTATGGCTACACCTTC. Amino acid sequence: CASSLDAGTGYGYTF.

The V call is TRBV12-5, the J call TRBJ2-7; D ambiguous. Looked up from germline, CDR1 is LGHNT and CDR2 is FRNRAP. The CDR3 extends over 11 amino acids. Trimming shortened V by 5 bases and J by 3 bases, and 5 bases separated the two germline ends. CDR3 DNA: TGTGCTAGTGGTACCTACTACGAGCAGTACTTC. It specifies CASGTYYEQYF.

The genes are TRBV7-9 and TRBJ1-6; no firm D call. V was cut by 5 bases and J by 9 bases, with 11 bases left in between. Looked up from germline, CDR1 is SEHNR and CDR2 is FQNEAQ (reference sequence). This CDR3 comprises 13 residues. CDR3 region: CASSPGGGSPLHF. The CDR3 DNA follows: TGTGCCAGCAGCCCCGGAGGCGGTTCACCCCTCCACTTT.

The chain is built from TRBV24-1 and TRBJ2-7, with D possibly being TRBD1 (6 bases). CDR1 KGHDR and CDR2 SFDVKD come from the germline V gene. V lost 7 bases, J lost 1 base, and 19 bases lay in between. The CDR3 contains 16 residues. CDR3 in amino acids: CATRDKQGSPSYEQYF. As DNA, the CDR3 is TGTGCCACCAGGGACAAACAGGGATCCCCTTCCTACGAGCAGTACTTC.

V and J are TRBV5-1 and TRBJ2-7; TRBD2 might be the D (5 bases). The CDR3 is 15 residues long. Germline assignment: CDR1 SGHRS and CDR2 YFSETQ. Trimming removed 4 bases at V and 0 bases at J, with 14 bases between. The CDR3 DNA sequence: TGCGCCAGCAGCCTCGGAAGCGGCTTCTCCTACGAGCAGTACTTC. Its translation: CASSLGSGFSYEQYF.